This T cell receptor beta chain was observed in a study of blood T cell repertoires in COVID-19. Trimming removed 4 bases at V and 2 bases at J, with 10 bases between. The CDR3 is made up of 14 amino acids. Germline V gene data show CDR1 as SGHAT and CDR2 as FQNNGV. The data were produced by immunoSEQ multiplex PCR, yet TCRdb's version contains in-frame clones alone and is incomplete. The repertoire has approximately 180,000 clones, around 85% of them found once; the top ten carry more than 5.5%. The chain carries TRBV11-2 and TRBJ2-3; a weak D match, TRBD2 (6 bases). The clonotype originates from a man in his forties who had recovered from COVID-19. Sequenced sample: PBMCs or T cells enriched from blood (not recorded which). As DNA, the CDR3 is TGTGCCAGCAGCTCGGACTACCTCACAGATACGCAGTATTTT. It is translated as CASSSDYLTDTQYF.